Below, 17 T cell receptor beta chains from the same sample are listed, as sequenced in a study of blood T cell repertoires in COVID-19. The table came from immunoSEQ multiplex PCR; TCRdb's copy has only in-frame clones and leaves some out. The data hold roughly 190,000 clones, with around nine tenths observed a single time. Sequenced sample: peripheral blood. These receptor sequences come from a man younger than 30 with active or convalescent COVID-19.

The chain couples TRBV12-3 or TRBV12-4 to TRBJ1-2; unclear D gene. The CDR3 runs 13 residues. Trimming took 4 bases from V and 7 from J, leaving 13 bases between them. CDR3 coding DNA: TGTGCCAGCAGTTCGGCGGCGATGTCTGGCTACACCTTC. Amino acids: CASSSAAMSGYTF.

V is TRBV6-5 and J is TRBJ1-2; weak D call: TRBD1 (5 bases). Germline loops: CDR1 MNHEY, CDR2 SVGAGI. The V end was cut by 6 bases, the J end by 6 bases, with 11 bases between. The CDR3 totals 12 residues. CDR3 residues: CASRSQGDGYTF. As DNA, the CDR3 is TGTGCCAGCAGGAGTCAGGGTGATGGCTACACCTTC.

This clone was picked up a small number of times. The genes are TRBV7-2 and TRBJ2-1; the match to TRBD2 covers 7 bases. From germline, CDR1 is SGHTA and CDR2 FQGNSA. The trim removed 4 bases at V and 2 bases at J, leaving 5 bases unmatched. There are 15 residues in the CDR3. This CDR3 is CASSSQSGAYNEQFF. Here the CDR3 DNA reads TGTGCCAGCAGCTCTCAAAGCGGGGCCTACAATGAGCAGTTCTTC. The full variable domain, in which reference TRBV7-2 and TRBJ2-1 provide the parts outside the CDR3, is GAGVSQSPSNKVTEKGKDVELRCDPISGHTALYWYRQSLGQGLEFLIYFQGNSAPDKSGLPSDRFSAERTGGSVSTLTIQRTQQEDSAVYLCASSSQSGAYNEQFFGPGTRLTVL.

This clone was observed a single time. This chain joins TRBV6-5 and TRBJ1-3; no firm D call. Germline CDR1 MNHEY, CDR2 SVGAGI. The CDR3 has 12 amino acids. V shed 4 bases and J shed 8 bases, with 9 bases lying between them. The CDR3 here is CASSSNRDTIYF. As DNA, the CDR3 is TGTGCCAGCAGTTCGAACAGAGACACCATATATTTT.

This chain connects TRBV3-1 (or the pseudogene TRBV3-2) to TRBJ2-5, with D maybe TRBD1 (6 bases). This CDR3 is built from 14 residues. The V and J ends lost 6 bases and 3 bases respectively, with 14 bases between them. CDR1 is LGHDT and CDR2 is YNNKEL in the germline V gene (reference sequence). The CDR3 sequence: CASRERQAKETQYF. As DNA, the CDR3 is TGTGCCAGCAGGGAACGACAGGCAAAAGAGACCCAGTACTTC.

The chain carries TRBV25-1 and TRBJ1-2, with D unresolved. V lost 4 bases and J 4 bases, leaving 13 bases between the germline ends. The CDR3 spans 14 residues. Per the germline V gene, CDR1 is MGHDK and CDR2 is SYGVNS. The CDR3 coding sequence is TGTGCCAGCAGTGCGGCCGAGACTCTCTATGGCTACACCTTC. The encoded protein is CASSAAETLYGYTF.

The CDR3 spells CASSESGHSGTGPGYTF. CDR3 nucleotide sequence: TGTGCCAGCAGTGAATCCGGCCACTCGGGGACAGGGCCTGGCTACACCTTC. This rearrangement joins TRBV2 to TRBJ1-2, with 9 nucleotides matching TRBD1. Germline trimming cut 2 bases from V and 7 bases from J; bases unmatched to any gene: 14. Germline CDR1 reads SNHLY; CDR2 reads FYNNEI. The CDR3 sequence is 17 residues long.

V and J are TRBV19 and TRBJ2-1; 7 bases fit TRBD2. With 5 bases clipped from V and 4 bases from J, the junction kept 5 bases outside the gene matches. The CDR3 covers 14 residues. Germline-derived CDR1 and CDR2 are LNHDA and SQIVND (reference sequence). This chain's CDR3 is CASSPGGGYNEQFF. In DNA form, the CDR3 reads TGTGCCAGTAGTCCCGGGGGAGGGTACAATGAGCAGTTCTTC.

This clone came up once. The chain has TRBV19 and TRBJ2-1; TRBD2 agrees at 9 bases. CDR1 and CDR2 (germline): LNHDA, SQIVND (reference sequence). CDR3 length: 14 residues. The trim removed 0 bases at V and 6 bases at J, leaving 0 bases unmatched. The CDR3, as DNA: TGTGCCAGTAGTATAGATAGCGGGGGCAATGAGCAGTTCTTC. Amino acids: CASSIDSGGNEQFF.

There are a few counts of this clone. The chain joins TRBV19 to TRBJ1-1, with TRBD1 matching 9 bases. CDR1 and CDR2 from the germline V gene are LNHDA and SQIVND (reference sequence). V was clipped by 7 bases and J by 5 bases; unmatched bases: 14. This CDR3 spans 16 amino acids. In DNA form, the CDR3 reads TGTGCCAGTAAACGGGACAGGGCGCTTGGGGAAACTGAAGCTTTCTTT. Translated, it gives CASKRDRALGETEAFF.

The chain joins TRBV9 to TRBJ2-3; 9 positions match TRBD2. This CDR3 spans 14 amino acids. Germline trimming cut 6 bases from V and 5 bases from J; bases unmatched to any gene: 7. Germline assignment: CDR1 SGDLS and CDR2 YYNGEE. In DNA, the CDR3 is TGTGCCAGCAAACAGGGACTAGCAATAGATACGCAGTATTTT. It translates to CASKQGLAIDTQYF. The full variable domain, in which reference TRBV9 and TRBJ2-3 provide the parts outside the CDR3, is DSGVTQTPKHLITATGQRVTLRCSPRSGDLSVYWYQQSLDQGLQFLIQYYNGEERAKGNILERFSAQQFPDLHSELNLSSLELGDSALYFCASKQGLAIDTQYFGPGTRLTVL.

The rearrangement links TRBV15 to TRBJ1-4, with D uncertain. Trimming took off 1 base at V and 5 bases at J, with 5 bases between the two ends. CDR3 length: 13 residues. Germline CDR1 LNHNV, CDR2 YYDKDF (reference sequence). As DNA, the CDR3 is TGTGCCACCAGCAGAGGCGGAAATGAAAAACTGTTTTTT. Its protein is CATSRGGNEKLFF.

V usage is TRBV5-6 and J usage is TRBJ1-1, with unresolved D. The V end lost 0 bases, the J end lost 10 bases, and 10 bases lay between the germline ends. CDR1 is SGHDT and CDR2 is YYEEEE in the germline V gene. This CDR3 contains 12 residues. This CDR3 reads CASSLVGEGAFF. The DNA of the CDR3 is TGTGCCAGCAGCTTGGTCGGGGAAGGAGCTTTCTTT. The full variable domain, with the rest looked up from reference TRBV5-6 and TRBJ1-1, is DAGVTQSPTHLIKTRGQQVTLRCSPKSGHDTVSWYQQALGQGPQFIFQYYEEEERQRGNFPDRFSGHQFPNYSSELNVNALLLGDSALYLCASSLVGEGAFFGQGTRLTVV.

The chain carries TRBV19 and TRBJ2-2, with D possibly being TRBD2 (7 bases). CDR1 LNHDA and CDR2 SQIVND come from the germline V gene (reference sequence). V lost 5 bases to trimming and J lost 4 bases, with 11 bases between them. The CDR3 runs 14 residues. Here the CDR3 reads CASSGGALTGELFF. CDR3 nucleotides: TGTGCCAGTAGTGGGGGGGCCCTCACCGGGGAGCTGTTTTTT.

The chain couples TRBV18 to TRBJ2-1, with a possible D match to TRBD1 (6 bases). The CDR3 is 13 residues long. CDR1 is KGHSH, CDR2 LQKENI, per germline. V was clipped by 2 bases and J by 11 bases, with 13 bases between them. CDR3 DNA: TGTGCCAGCTCACCAGAACCTACAGGGAAGCAGTTCTTC. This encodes CASSPEPTGKQFF. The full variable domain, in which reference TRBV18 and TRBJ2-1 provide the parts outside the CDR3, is NAGVMQNPRHLVRRRGQEARLRCSPMKGHSHVYWYRQLPEEGLKFMVYLQKENIIDESGMPKERFSAEFPKEGPSILRIQQVVRGDSAAYFCASSPEPTGKQFFGPGTRLTVL.

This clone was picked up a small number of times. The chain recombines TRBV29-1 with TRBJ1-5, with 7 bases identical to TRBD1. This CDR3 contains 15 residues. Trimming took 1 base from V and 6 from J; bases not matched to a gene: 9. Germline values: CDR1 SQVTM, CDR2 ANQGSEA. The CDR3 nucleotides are TGCAGCGTTGAAGTGGTAGGGGGCCGCGGTCAGCCCCAGCATTTT. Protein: CSVEVVGGRGQPQHF.

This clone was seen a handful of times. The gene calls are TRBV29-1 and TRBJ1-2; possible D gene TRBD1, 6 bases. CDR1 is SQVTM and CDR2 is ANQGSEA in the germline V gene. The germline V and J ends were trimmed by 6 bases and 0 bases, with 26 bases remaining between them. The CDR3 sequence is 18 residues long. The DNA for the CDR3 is TGCAGCGTCGCAATTTTGACAGGAGAGGCTTGGGCTAACTATGGCTACACCTTC. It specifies CSVAILTGEAWANYGYTF.